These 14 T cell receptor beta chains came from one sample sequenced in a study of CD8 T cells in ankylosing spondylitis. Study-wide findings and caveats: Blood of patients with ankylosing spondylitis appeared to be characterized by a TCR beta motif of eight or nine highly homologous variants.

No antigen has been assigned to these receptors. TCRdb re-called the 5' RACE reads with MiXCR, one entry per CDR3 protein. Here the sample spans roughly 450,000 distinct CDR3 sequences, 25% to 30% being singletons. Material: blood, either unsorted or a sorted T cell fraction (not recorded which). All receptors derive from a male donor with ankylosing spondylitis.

CDR3 sequence reads: CATSDPRTGRTGELFF. The CDR3 DNA reads as TGTGCCACCAGTGACCCCCGGACGGGGAGGACCGGGGAGCTGTTTTTT. The rearrangement joins TRBV24-1 to TRBJ2-2, with D possibly matching TRBD2 (6 bases). The CDR3 consists of 16 residues. Trimming left V 4 bases short and J 5 bases short, with 16 bases between. From germline, CDR1 is KGHDR and CDR2 SFDVKD.

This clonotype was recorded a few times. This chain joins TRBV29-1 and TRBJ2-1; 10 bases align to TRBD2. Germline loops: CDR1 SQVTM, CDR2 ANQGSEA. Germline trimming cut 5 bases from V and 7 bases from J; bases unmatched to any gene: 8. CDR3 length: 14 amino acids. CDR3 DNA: TGCAGCGTTAGCCGAGCGGGAGGGTGGAATGAGCAGTTCTTC. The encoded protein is CSVSRAGGWNEQFF.

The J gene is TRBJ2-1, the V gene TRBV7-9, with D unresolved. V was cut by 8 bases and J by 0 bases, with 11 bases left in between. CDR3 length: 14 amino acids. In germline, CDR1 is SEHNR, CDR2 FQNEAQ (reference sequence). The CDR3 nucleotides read TGTGCCAGCCAGCGACCCAGCTCCTACAATGAGCAGTTCTTC. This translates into CASQRPSSYNEQFF.

This chain's CDR3 is CASSQRSNIEAFF. The CDR3 DNA follows: TGCGCCAGCAGCCAGCGTAGTAATATTGAAGCTTTCTTT. The gene calls are TRBV4-1 and TRBJ1-1; D unresolved. CDR1 MGHRA and CDR2 YSYEKL come from the germline V gene. The CDR3 length is 13 residues. Trimming removed 3 bases at V and 7 bases at J, with 12 bases between.

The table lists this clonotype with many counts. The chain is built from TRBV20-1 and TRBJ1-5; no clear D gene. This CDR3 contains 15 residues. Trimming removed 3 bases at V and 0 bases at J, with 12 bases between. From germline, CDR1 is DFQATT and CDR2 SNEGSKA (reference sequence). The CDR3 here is CSASWSWGSNQPQHF. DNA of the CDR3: TGCAGTGCTAGTTGGTCTTGGGGTAGCAATCAGCCCCAGCATTTT.

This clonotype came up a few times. Written as DNA, the CDR3 is TGTGCCAGCAGTCCAGCCTACAACACAGATACGCAGTATTTT. As protein: CASSPAYNTDTQYF. The chain recombines TRBV12-3 or TRBV12-4 with TRBJ2-3; D ambiguous. The CDR3 sequence is 14 residues long. The V gene lost 5 bases and the J gene lost 2 bases, with 11 bases spanning the gap.

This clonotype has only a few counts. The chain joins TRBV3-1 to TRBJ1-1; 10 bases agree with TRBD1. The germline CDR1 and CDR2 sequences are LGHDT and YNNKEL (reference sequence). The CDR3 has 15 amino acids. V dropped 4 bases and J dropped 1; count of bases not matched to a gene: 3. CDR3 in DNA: TGTGCCAGCAGCCCCCGGGACAGGGGGAACACTGAAGCTTTCTTT. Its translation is CASSPRDRGNTEAFF. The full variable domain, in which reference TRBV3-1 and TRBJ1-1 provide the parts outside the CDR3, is DTAVSQTPKYLVTQMGNDKSIKCEQNLGHDTMYWYKQDSKKFLKIMFSYNNKELIINETVPNRFSPKSPDKAHLNLHINSLELGDSAVYFCASSPRDRGNTEAFFGQGTRLTVV.

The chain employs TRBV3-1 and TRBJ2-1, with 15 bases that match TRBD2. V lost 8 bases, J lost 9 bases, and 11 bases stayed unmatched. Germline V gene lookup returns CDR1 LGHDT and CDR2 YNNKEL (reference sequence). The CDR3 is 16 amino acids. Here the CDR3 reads CASGNRTSGRAFEQFF. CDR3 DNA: TGTGCCAGCGGGAACCGGACTAGCGGGAGGGCCTTTGAGCAGTTCTTC.

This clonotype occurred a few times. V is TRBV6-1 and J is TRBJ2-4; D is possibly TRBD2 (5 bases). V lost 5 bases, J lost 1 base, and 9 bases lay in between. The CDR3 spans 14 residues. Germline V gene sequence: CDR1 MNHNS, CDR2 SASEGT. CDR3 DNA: TGTGCCAGCAGTCTAGCAACCGCCAAAAACATTCAGTACTTC. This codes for CASSLATAKNIQYF.

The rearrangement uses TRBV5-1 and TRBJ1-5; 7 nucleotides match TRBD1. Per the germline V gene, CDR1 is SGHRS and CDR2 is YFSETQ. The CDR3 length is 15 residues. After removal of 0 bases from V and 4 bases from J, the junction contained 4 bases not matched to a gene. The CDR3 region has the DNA TGCGCCAGCAGCTTGGGGGACAGCGTTAATCAGCCCCAGCATTTT. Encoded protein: CASSLGDSVNQPQHF.

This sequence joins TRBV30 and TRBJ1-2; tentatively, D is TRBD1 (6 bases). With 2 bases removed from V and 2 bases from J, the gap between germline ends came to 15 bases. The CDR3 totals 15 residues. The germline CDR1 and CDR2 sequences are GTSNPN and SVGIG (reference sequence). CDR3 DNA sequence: TGTGCCTGGAGTACCGGCCTACAGGGAAACTATGGCTACACCTTC. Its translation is CAWSTGLQGNYGYTF.

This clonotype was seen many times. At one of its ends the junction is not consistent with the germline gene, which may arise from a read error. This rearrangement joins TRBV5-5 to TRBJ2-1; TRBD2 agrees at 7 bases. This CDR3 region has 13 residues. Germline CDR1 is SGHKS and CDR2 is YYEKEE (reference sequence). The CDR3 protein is CASSLASRRGVVF. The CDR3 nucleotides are TGTGCCAGCAGCTTGGCCTCGAGACGGGGGGTTGTCTTC.

The CDR3 here is CASSLAINNEQFF. As DNA, the CDR3 is TGCGCCAGCAGCTTGGCGATAAACAATGAGCAGTTCTTC. V gene TRBV5-1 combines with J gene TRBJ2-1, with D hard to call. The V end was cut by 0 bases, the J end by 5 bases, with 6 bases between. This CDR3 is built from 13 residues. Germline V lookup: CDR1 SGHRS, CDR2 YFSETQ.

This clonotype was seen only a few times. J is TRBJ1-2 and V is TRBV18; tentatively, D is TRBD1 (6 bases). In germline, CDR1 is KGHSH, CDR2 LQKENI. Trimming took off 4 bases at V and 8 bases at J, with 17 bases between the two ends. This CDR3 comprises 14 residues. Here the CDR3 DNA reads TGTGCCAGCTCACTCGGACAGATTCAGGAGGGCTACACCTTC. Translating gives CASSLGQIQEGYTF.